The rows below give T cell receptor beta chains drawn from one sample of a study of CD8 T cells in Susac syndrome. Each CDR3 protein is one row after TCRdb ran MiXCR on the immunoSEQ multiplex PCR reads. The sample carries 70,000 to 100,000 distinct CDR3 sequences, roughly 96% recorded once. Sequenced material: CD8+ T cells from PBMCs. These receptors originate from a human donor with Susac syndrome. The CDR3 runs from the conserved cysteine through the conserved F or W.

length: 15
J: TRBJ2-7
V: TRBV20-1
CDR3: CSARKSGSLEYEQYF

length: 14
J: TRBJ1-1
V: TRBV29-1
CDR3: CSVEDPGVNTEAFF

length: 13
J: TRBJ2-7
V: TRBV7-9
CDR3: CASRGDSSYEQYF

length: 13
J: TRBJ2-1
V: TRBV12-3/TRBV12-4
CDR3: CASSLGQGSEQFF

length: 12
J: TRBJ2-1
V: TRBV5-1
CDR3: CASGGVGNEQFF

length: 16
J: TRBJ2-1
V: TRBV9
CDR3: CASSASLAGGRNEQFF

length: 16
J: TRBJ2-1
V: TRBV9
CDR3: CASSGREASSYNEQFF

length: 13
J: TRBJ2-7
V: TRBV7-6
CDR3: CASSIGPRGEQYF

length: 16
J: TRBJ2-7
V: TRBV11-1
CDR3: CASSLFGEHYSYEQYF

length: 14
J: TRBJ2-3
V: TRBV6-4
CDR3: CASSEGARSGRQYF

length: 15
J: TRBJ1-1
V: TRBV29-1
CDR3: CSVGGGAGLRTEAFF

length: 16
J: TRBJ2-5
V: TRBV5-4
CDR3: CASSLRGPVEQETQYF

length: 15
J: TRBJ2-5
V: TRBV4-2
CDR3: CASSHLAGPKETQYF

length: 13
J: TRBJ2-1
V: TRBV7-9
CDR3: CASSPLTSDEQFF

length: 15
J: TRBJ1-5
V: TRBV28
CDR3: CASSFPGLTNQPQHF

length: 13
J: TRBJ2-1
V: TRBV20-1
CDR3: CSARGTGYNEQFF

length: 12
J: TRBJ2-7
V: TRBV30
CDR3: CAWSVDSDEQYF

length: 14
J: TRBJ1-4
V: TRBV13
CDR3: CASSFRDSGEKLFF

length: 12
J: TRBJ2-7
V: TRBV6-2/TRBV6-3
CDR3: CASSANYYEQYF

length: 14
J: TRBJ2-7
V: TRBV6-6
CDR3: CASSPPLPTYEQYF

length: 13
J: TRBJ2-3
V: TRBV5-4
CDR3: CASSQGGTDTQYF

length: 16
J: TRBJ2-1
V: TRBV20-1
CDR3: CSARDLLSPFIDEQFF

length: 12
J: TRBJ2-3
V: TRBV25-1
CDR3: CASSESGDTQYF

length: 13
J: TRBJ1-1
V: TRBV12-3/TRBV12-4
CDR3: CATKVGGNTEAFF

length: 14
J: TRBJ2-5
V: TRBV21-1
CDR3: CASRGTVVFETQYF

length: 13
J: TRBJ2-5
V: TRBV20-1
CDR3: CSARGQGRETQYF

length: 14
J: TRBJ1-1
V: TRBV3-1
CDR3: CASSHRKKNTEAFF

length: 15
J: TRBJ2-1
V: TRBV13
CDR3: CASSPPGRGVNEQFF

length: 14
J: TRBJ2-7
V: TRBV29-1
CDR3: CSVEGKGGTDEQYF

length: 13
J: TRBJ2-5
V: TRBV20-1
CDR3: CSARDPRTETQYF

length: 14
J: TRBJ2-1
V: TRBV5-4
CDR3: CASSLYSGVGEQFF

length: 14
J: TRBJ2-1
V: TRBV7-3
CDR3: CASSLSVFAHEQFF

length: 16
J: TRBJ2-7
V: TRBV7-9
CDR3: CASSSTGGTDLYEQYF

length: 14
J: TRBJ1-1
V: TRBV28
CDR3: CASSFAGTRAEAFF

length: 13
J: TRBJ1-5
V: TRBV18
CDR3: CASSPGAYQPQHF

length: 14
J: TRBJ1-5
V: TRBV28
CDR3: CASNRWAGNQPQHF

length: 15
J: TRBJ1-5
V: TRBV9
CDR3: CASSVGWGRNQPQHF

length: 14
J: TRBJ2-1
V: TRBV6-5
CDR3: CASSLLVSAAEQFF

length: 16
J: TRBJ1-2
V: TRBV6-5
CDR3: CASSSGTEQYNYGYTF

length: 13
J: TRBJ2-3
V: TRBV20-1
CDR3: CSAQLAFTDTQYF

length: 15
J: TRBJ2-7
V: TRBV9
CDR3: CASSLSGTSGKEQYF

length: 13
J: TRBJ1-1
V: TRBV5-4
CDR3: CASSLPDNTEAFF

length: 13
J: TRBJ2-1
V: TRBV27
CDR3: CASSTPTGSEQFF

length: 15
J: TRBJ2-1
V: TRBV9
CDR3: CASSPSGRNHNEQFF

length: 18
J: TRBJ2-6
V: TRBV5-6
CDR3: CASSWAEGPHSGANVLTF

length: 13
J: TRBJ2-3
V: TRBV28
CDR3: CASSLTSTDTQYF